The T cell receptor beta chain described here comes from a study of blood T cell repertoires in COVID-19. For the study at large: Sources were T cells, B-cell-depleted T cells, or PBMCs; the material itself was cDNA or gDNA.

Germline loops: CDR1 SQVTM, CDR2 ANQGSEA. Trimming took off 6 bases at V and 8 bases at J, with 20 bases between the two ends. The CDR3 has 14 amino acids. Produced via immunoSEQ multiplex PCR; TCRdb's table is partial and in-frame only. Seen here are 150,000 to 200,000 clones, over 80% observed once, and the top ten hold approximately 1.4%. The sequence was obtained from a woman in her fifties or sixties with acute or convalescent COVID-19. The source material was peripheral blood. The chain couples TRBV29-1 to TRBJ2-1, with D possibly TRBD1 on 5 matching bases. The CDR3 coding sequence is TGCAGCGTCAAGAGGTCCAGGGCCCCAGATGAGCAGTTCTTC. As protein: CSVKRSRAPDEQFF.